One T cell receptor (beta chain) is described in this entry. The sample is drawn from a study of blood T cell repertoires in COVID-19. Original analysis: Counts of nucleated cells, estimated from reference gene primer amplification, were obtained. The protocol was immunoSEQ multiplex PCR, while the TCRdb copy is restricted to in-frame clones and leaves out a portion. The V and J calls and clone size were taken over from that table, and D and trimming were inferred from the DNA. The sample lists 200,000 to 250,000 clones, 70% to 90% occurring once. V was clipped by 6 bases and J by 2 bases; unmatched bases: 6. This CDR3 region has 14 residues. Germline CDR1 and CDR2: LNHDA and SQIVND (reference sequence).

The chain links TRBV19 to TRBJ1-2; the match to TRBD1 covers 7 bases. The TCR comes from a middle-aged woman with acute COVID-19. Sequences were obtained from PBMCs or T cells enriched from blood (not recorded which). The CDR3 region is CASRTGTANYGYTF. In DNA form, the CDR3 reads TGTGCCAGTAGAACCGGGACAGCCAACTATGGCTACACCTTC.